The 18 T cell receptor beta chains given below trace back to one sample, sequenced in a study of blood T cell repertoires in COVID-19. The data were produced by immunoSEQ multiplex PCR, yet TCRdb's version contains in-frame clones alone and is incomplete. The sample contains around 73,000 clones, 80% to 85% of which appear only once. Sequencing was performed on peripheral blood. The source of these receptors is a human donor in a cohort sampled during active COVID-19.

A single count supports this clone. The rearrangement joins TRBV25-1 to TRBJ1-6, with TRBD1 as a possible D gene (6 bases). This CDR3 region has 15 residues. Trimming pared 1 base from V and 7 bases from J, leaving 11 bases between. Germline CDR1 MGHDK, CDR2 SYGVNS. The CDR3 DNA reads TGTGCCAGCAGTGAATTCTGGGGGCGGAATTCACCCCTCCACTTT. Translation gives CASSEFWGRNSPLHF.

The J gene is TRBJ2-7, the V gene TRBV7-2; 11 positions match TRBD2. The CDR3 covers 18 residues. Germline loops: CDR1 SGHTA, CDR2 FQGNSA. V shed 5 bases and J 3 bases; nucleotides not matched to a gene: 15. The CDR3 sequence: CASSTRGGSGGADYEQYF. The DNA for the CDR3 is TGTGCCAGCAGCACCCGAGGGGGTAGCGGGGGGGCTGACTACGAGCAGTACTTC.

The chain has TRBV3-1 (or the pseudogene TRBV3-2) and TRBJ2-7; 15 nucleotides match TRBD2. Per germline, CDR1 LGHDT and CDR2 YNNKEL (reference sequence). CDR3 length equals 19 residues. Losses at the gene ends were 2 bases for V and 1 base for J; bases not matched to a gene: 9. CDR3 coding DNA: TGTGCCAGCAGCCAATATAGACCGGGACTAGCGGGGGGTTCCTACGAGCAGTACTTC. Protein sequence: CASSQYRPGLAGGSYEQYF.

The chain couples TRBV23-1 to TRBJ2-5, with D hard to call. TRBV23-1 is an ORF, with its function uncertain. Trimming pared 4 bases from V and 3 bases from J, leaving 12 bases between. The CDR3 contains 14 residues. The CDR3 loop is CASSRLLSEETQYF. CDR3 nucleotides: TGCGCCAGCAGTCGCCTGTTGTCGGAAGAGACCCAGTACTTC.

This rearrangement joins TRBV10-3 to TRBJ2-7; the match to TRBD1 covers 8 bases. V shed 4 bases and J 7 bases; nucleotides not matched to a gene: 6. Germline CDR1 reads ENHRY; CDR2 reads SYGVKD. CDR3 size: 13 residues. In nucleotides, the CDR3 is TGTGCCATCAGTGGAACAGGGGGGCAGGAGCAGTACTTC. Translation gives CAISGTGGQEQYF.

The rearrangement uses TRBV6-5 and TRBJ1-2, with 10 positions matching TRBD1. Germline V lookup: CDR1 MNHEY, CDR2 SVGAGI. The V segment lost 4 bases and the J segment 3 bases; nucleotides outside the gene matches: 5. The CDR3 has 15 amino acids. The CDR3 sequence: CASSSHGTGDYGYTF. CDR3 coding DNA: TGTGCCAGCAGTTCCCATGGGACAGGGGACTATGGCTACACCTTC.

CDR3 in amino acids: CASSIPTGGEETQYF. The CDR3, as DNA: TGCGCCAGCAGCATTCCGACAGGGGGCGAAGAGACCCAGTACTTC. The rearrangement uses TRBV5-1 and TRBJ2-5; 10 bases fit TRBD1. With V trimmed by 4 bases and J by 3 bases, 6 bases remained unmatched. Germline loops: CDR1 SGHRS, CDR2 YFSETQ. This CDR3 has 15 residues. Based on the CDR3 plus reference TRBV5-1 and TRBJ2-5, the full variable domain is KAGVTQTPRYLIKTRGQQVTLSCSPISGHRSVSWYQQTPGQGLQFLFEYFSETQRNKGNFPGRFSGRQFSNSRSEMNVSTLELGDSALYLCASSIPTGGEETQYFGPGTRLLVL.

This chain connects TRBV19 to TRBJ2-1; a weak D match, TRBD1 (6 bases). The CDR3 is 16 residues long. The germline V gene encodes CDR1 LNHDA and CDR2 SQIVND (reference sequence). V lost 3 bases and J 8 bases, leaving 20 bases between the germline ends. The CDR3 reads CASSMGASRLTDEQFF. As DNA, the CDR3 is TGTGCCAGTAGTATGGGGGCTAGTAGGTTAACCGATGAGCAGTTCTTC. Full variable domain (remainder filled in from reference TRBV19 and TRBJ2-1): DGGITQSPKYLFRKEGQNVTLSCEQNLNHDAMYWYRQDPGQGLRLIYYSQIVNDFQKGDIAEGYSVSREKKESFPLTVTSAQKNPTAFYLCASSMGASRLTDEQFFGPGTRLTVL.

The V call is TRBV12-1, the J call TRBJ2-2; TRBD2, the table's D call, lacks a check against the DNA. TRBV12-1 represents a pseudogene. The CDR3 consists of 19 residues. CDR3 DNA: TGTGCCAGCAGCTTCTCCCCGCGCCCCAGAACTAAGAACACCGGGGAGCTGTTTTTT. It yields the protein CASSFSPRPRTKNTGELFF.

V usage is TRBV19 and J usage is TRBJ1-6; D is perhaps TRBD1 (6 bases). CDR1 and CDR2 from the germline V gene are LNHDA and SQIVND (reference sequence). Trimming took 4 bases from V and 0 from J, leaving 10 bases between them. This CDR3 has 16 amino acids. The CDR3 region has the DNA TGTGCCAGTAGTAGGACAGTGAGCTCCTATAATTCACCCCTCCACTTT. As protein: CASSRTVSSYNSPLHF.

The CDR3 protein is CASSIIQGNTEAFF. In nucleotides, the CDR3 is TGCGCCAGCAGCATCATACAGGGTAACACTGAAGCTTTCTTT. This chain connects TRBV4-1 to TRBJ1-1; possibly TRBD1 for D (6 bases). The CDR3 loop spans 14 amino acids. Germline values: CDR1 MGHRA, CDR2 YSYEKL. The V gene lost 5 bases and the J gene lost 2 bases, with 12 bases spanning the gap.

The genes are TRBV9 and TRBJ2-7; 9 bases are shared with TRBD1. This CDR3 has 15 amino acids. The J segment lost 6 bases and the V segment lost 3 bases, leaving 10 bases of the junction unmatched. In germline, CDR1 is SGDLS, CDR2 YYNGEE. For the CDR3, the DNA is TGTGCCAGCAGCGCCCCGGGACAGGGTACGTCCGAGCAGTACTTC. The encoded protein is CASSAPGQGTSEQYF.

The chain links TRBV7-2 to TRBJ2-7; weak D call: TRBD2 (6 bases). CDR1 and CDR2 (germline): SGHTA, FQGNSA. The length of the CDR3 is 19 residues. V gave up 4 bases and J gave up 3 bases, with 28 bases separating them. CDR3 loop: CASSSPSVPSGSGYYEQYF. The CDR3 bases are TGTGCCAGCAGCTCCCCCTCCGTCCCGTCAGGGAGCGGGTACTACGAGCAGTACTTC.

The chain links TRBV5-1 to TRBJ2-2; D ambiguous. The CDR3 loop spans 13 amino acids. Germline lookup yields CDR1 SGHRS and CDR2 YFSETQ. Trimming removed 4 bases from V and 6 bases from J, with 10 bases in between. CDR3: CASSTGDSGELFF. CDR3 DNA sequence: TGCGCCAGCAGCACGGGTGATTCCGGGGAGCTGTTTTTT.

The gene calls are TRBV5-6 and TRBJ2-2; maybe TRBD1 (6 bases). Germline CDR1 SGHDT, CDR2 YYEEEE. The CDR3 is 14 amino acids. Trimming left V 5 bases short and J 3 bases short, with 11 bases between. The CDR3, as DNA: TGTGCCAGCAGAAAGGACAGTTACACCGGGGAGCTGTTTTTT. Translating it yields CASRKDSYTGELFF.

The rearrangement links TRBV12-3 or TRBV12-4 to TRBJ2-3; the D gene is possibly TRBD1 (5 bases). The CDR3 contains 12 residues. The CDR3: CAVARGTDTQYF. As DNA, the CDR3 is TGTGCTGTCGCCAGGGGCACAGATACGCAGTATTTT.

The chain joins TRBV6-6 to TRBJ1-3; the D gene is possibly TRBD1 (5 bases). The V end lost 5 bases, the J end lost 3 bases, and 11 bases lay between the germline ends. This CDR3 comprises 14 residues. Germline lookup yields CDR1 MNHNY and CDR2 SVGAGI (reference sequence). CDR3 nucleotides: TGTGCCAGCAGTCTTCAGGGAGGTGGAAACACCATATATTTT. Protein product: CASSLQGGGNTIYF.

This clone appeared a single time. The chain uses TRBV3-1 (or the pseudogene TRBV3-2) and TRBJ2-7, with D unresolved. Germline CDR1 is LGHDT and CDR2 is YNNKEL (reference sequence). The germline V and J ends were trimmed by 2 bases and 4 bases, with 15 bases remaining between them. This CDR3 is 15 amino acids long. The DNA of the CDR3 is TGTGCCAGCAGCCAAAGTCGGAACCTAGGATACGAGCAGTACTTC. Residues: CASSQSRNLGYEQYF.